This T cell receptor beta chain derives from a study of neurological immune-mediated disorders. The CDR3 totals 15 residues. Germline values: CDR1 MDHEN, CDR2 SYDVKM. The V gene end was trimmed by 5 bases and the J gene end by 5 bases; junction bases not matched to a gene: 10. This clonotype was seen ten or more times. The cDNA came from 5'RACE, which used 10-nucleotide random UMIs. Using its own MiXCR run on the 5' RACE reads, TCRdb lists one record per CDR3 protein. The sample holds about 25,000 distinct CDR3 sequences, 6.5% to 8.5% seen once. The receptor was isolated from a woman in her thirties or forties in good health. The rearrangement joins TRBV28 to TRBJ2-5; 8 nucleotides line up with TRBD1. Sequences were obtained from PBMCs. The DNA of the CDR3 is TGTGCCAGCAGTGGTTGGACAGGGCGCTGGGAGACCCAGTACTTC. It specifies CASSGWTGRWETQYF.